This entry features one TCR beta chain sequence. This sample is drawn from a study of cytomegalovirus exposure and HLA in healthy donors. The CDR3 has 14 amino acids. Germline CDR1 and CDR2: MRHNA and SNTAGT. J was trimmed by 1 base and V by 4 bases; bases with no gene match: 0. The table came from immunoSEQ multiplex PCR; TCRdb's copy has only in-frame clones and leaves some out. Of 90,000 to 110,000 clones in the sample, roughly 90% were seen once. The chain joins TRBV6-4 to TRBJ2-3; 9 bases match TRBD1. This TCR derives from a woman younger than 35 in good health and CMV-seronegative. The sample consisted of PBMCs. The CDR3: CASSGTGGTDTQYF. For the CDR3, the DNA is TGTGCCAGCAGTGGGACAGGGGGCACAGATACGCAGTATTTT.